This entry is about one TCR beta chain. Its antigen is currently unknown. Being one base from a much bigger clone, this may be a read error. UMIs and a universal primer site were added when TCR cDNA was made by 5'RACE template switching. TCRdb reanalysed the 5' RACE reads using MiXCR and keeps one entry per CDR3 protein. The sample includes about 110,000 distinct CDR3 sequences, 7.5% to 9.5% of them seen just once. The CDR3 has 15 residues. The V and J ends lost 5 bases and 2 bases respectively, with 13 bases between them. The germline gives CDR1 SGHTA, CDR2 FQGNSA. The data were taken from a study of T cells after yellow fever vaccination. General observations from the study: Bulk-population clonotypes that are abundant could appear as contaminants in FACS-sorted repertoires. It was a weaker secondary response, yet one that peaked faster, at day 5 versus 15. Most clones from primary vaccination were detected again post-booster (roughly 96% CD4, 88% CD8).

This clonotype was sampled from a young man who received the YFV17D yellow fever vaccine. V and J are TRBV7-2 and TRBJ2-1; no clear D. The specimen was CD8+ T cells sorted from PBMCs, collected 45 days after the yellow fever booster vaccination. This CDR3 reads CASSVLTDTYNEQFF. For the CDR3, the DNA is TGTGCCAGCAGCGTACTAACGGATACCTACAATGAGCAGTTCTTC.